This T cell receptor beta chain originates from a study of cytomegalovirus exposure and HLA in healthy donors. The CDR3 extends over 16 amino acids. Per the germline V gene, CDR1 is SGDLS and CDR2 is YYNGEE. The V and J ends lost 3 bases and 15 bases, in that order; junction bases with no gene match: 13. Sequencing used immunoSEQ multiplex PCR; TCRdb keeps in-frame clones, though not all of them. In the table there are tens of thousands of clones, 80% to 90% of which are singletons. Relative to its sample, this clone is medium-sized. Sequencing used PBMCs. The TCR comes from a woman aged 18-29 years in good health and CMV-seronegative. The chain recombines TRBV9 with TRBJ1-6, with 12 bases fitting TRBD1. CDR3 nucleotide sequence: TGTGCCAGCAGCGCCACACCGGGACAGGGGGCCTTAGGCCTCCACTTT. It specifies CASSATPGQGALGLHF.